Listed here are 18 T cell receptor beta chains from one sample, sequenced in a study of T cell repertoires in cytomegalovirus infection. MiXCR was run by TCRdb on the reads, yielding one entry per CDR3 protein. The sample lists about 360,000 distinct CDR3 sequences, 15% to 20% occurring once. Sequenced sample: PBMCs. The source is a human donor in good health (CMV status not recorded). Some clones in this sample may be carry-over from other donors' samples.

This clonotype was recorded many times. The V and J genes are TRBV6-5 and TRBJ1-6; D is ambiguous. This CDR3 contains 15 residues. Germline CDR1 reads MNHEY; CDR2 reads SVGAGI. The V end was cut by 0 bases, the J end by 8 bases, with 11 bases between. The CDR3, as DNA: TGTGCCAGCAGTTACTCAGGGATTCTGGATTCACCCCTCCACTTT. It encodes CASSYSGILDSPLHF.

This chain links TRBV19 with TRBJ1-5, with TRBD1 identical over 9 bases. V trimming: 8 bases; J trimming: 4 bases; junction bases outside the gene matches: 9. The CDR3 has 15 residues. Germline lookup yields CDR1 LNHDA and CDR2 SQIVND (reference sequence). The CDR3 protein is CASGGDRDKNQPQHF. The CDR3 nucleotides are TGTGCCAGTGGGGGGGACAGGGATAAAAATCAGCCCCAGCATTTT.

This clonotype has ten or more counts. J is TRBJ2-7 and V is TRBV11-2, with TRBD2 matching over 8 bases. From germline, CDR1 is SGHAT and CDR2 FQNNGV. This CDR3 comprises 14 residues. The J segment lost 0 bases and the V segment lost 10 bases, leaving 8 bases of the junction unmatched. CDR3 nucleotides: TGTGCCACCTCTCGGGGGGGGAGCTCCTACGAGCAGTACTTC. Translating gives CATSRGGSSYEQYF. Filled out from reference TRBV11-2 and TRBJ2-7, the complete variable domain reads EAGVAQSPRYKIIEKRQSVAFWCNPISGHATLYWYQQILGQGPKLLIQFQNNGVVDDSQLPKDRFSAERLKGVDSTLKIQPAKLEDSAVYLCATSRGGSSYEQYFGPGTRLTVT.

The chain links TRBV6-6 to TRBJ1-5, with TRBD1 identical over 8 bases. CDR1 MNHNY and CDR2 SVGAGI come from the germline V gene (reference sequence). V was pared by 6 bases and J by 6 bases, with 10 bases of the junction left unmatched. This CDR3 contains 15 residues. The CDR3 nucleotides read TGTGCCAGCAGCTGGGAAGCAGGGGGCTCTCAGCCCCAGCATTTT. Translated: CASSWEAGGSQPQHF.

The rearrangement uses TRBV4-3 and TRBJ2-1; D remains ambiguous. Germline assignment: CDR1 LGHNA and CDR2 YSLEER. Trimming cost V 1 base and J 1 base, with 20 bases left between them. This CDR3 is 19 amino acids long. The DNA for the CDR3 is TGCGCCAGCAGCCAAGTGACGTCGGTGGCTGTCGGGTCCTACAATGAGCAGTTCTTC. This gives the protein CASSQVTSVAVGSYNEQFF.

At least ten counts were recorded for this clonotype. V and J are TRBV7-2 and TRBJ2-5; D gene unclear. The CDR3 length is 13 residues. Trimming left V 5 bases short and J 5 bases short, with 12 bases between. CDR1 and CDR2 (germline): SGHTA, FQGNSA. In nucleotides, the CDR3 is TGTGCCAGCAGCCACCCGGTGGTGGAGACCCAGTACTTC. This gives the protein CASSHPVVETQYF. Full variable domain (missing parts from reference TRBV7-2 and TRBJ2-5): GAGVSQSPSNKVTEKGKDVELRCDPISGHTALYWYRQSLGQGLEFLIYFQGNSAPDKSGLPSDRFSAERTGGSVSTLTIQRTQQEDSAVYLCASSHPVVETQYFGPGTRLLVL.

V is TRBV12-3 or TRBV12-4 and J is TRBJ1-1; 8 bases align to TRBD1. Germline trimming cut 5 bases from V and 8 bases from J; bases unmatched to any gene: 7. This CDR3 is built from 13 residues. CDR3 bases: TGTGCCAGCAGTGTCATTACAGGGGGGGAAGCTTTCTTT. This gives the protein CASSVITGGEAFF.

This clonotype showed up just a few times. V usage is TRBV2 and J usage is TRBJ2-1; D uncertain. This CDR3 is built from 14 residues. Trimming cost V 3 bases and J 5 bases, with 11 bases left between them. Germline loops: CDR1 SNHLY, CDR2 FYNNEI. CDR3: CASSESVHHNEQFF. Here the CDR3 DNA reads TGTGCCAGCAGTGAGTCGGTCCATCACAATGAGCAGTTCTTC.

The rearrangement links TRBV23-1 to TRBJ2-3, with TRBD2 matching 7 bases. TRBV23-1 is sorted into the ORF group, with uncertain function. This CDR3 has 18 amino acids. Losses at the gene ends were 0 bases for V and 2 bases for J; bases not matched to a gene: 11. The CDR3, as DNA: TGCGCCAGCAGTCAATCAATCAATCCAGCGGGGTCCACAGATACGCAGTATTTT. Protein sequence: CASSQSINPAGSTDTQYF.

This chain links TRBV6-5 with TRBJ1-1; the D gene is possibly TRBD1 (6 bases). The CDR3 is made up of 13 amino acids. Germline V gives CDR1 MNHEY, CDR2 SVGAGI. Trimming pared 2 bases from V and 7 bases from J, leaving 11 bases between. Here the CDR3 reads CASSYAGTNEAFF. The CDR3, as DNA: TGTGCCAGCAGTTACGCTGGGACAAATGAAGCTTTCTTT.

The CDR3 region is CASGPRNTIYF. The CDR3 DNA reads as TGTGCCAGCGGCCCGAGAAACACCATATATTTT. The chain couples TRBV7-6 to TRBJ1-3; no reliable D call. V lost 8 bases, J lost 5 bases, and 7 bases lay in between. The CDR3 loop spans 11 amino acids. Germline V gene data show CDR1 as SGHVS and CDR2 as FNYEAQ.

The chain links TRBV19 to TRBJ2-5, with 16 bases lining up with TRBD2. The V and J ends lost 2 bases and 5 bases, in that order; junction bases with no gene match: 14. Germline V CDR1 and CDR2: LNHDA, SQIVND (reference sequence). The CDR3 consists of 20 residues. CDR3 residues: CASSIIPAGTSGRAGETQYF. The CDR3 nucleotides read TGTGCCAGTAGTATAATACCGGCTGGGACTAGCGGGAGGGCTGGGGAGACCCAGTACTTC.

This clonotype was seen only a few times. The chain couples TRBV7-8 to TRBJ2-3, with D possibly matching TRBD1 (6 bases). Germline values: CDR1 SGHVS, CDR2 FQNEAQ. The V gene lost 3 bases and the J gene lost 2 bases, with 12 bases spanning the gap. The CDR3 is 15 amino acids. CDR3 residues: CASSFRQADTDTQYF. Written as DNA, the CDR3 is TGTGCCAGCAGCTTTAGACAGGCCGACACAGATACGCAGTATTTT.

The table lists this clonotype with many counts. The chain links TRBV2 to TRBJ2-7, with 8 bases identical to TRBD2. The CDR3 extends over 14 amino acids. V dropped 6 bases and J dropped 3; count of bases not matched to a gene: 7. Germline CDR1 is SNHLY and CDR2 is FYNNEI. CDR3 sequence (DNA): TGTGCCAGCAGCTATACCGGGACTAGCTACGAGCAGTACTTC. Translation gives CASSYTGTSYEQYF.

This clonotype came up a few times. The chain is built from TRBV6-6 and TRBJ2-3, with 7 bases matching TRBD2. The V and J ends lost 2 bases and 1 base, in that order; junction bases with no gene match: 9. Germline V gene data show CDR1 as MNHNY and CDR2 as SVGAGI (reference sequence). This CDR3 has 17 residues. The CDR3 spells CASSYPLSGTRTDTQYF. CDR3 bases: TGTGCCAGCAGTTACCCGCTGAGCGGGACTCGCACAGATACGCAGTATTTT.

This clonotype was detected only a few times. This chain links TRBV12-3 or TRBV12-4 with TRBJ2-7; 11 nucleotides match TRBD2. Losses at the gene ends were 3 bases for V and 4 bases for J; bases not matched to a gene: 11. This CDR3 contains 17 residues. As DNA, the CDR3 is TGTGCCAGCAGTTTCTCCCCCATAGCGGGAGGGGCTTACGAGCAGTACTTC. Its translation: CASSFSPIAGGAYEQYF.

This clonotype was recorded many times. V gene TRBV11-1 combines with J gene TRBJ2-7; D may be TRBD2 (5 bases). Per the germline V gene, CDR1 is SGHAT and CDR2 is FQDESV (reference sequence). V was shortened by 3 bases and J by 0 bases, with 9 bases between the two germline ends. The CDR3 is made up of 14 amino acids. Here the CDR3 reads CASSFERFSYEQYF. CDR3 bases: TGTGCCAGCAGCTTTGAGCGGTTCTCCTACGAGCAGTACTTC.

DNA for the CDR3: TGTGCCAGCAGCTCTCGGGGCTTTGGCACAGATACGCAGTATTTT. It encodes CASSSRGFGTDTQYF. The V and J genes are TRBV5-4 and TRBJ2-3; D tentatively fits TRBD1 or TRBD2 (5 bases each). This CDR3 has 15 residues. With 3 bases removed from V and 1 base from J, the gap between germline ends came to 12 bases. Per germline, CDR1 SGHNT and CDR2 YYREEE (reference sequence).